This T cell receptor beta chain was sequenced in a study of blood T cell repertoires in COVID-19. Profiled with immunoSEQ multiplex PCR; TCRdb holds only in-frame clones, not every one. This sample has 200,000 to 250,000 clones, with roughly 87% found just once. There are a few counts of this clone. Germline assignment: CDR1 MDHEN and CDR2 SYDVKM. The trim removed 3 bases at V and 3 bases at J, leaving 0 bases unmatched. The CDR3 covers 13 residues. Individuals drawn from around 24 US areas were about 18 to 90 years old. Self-reported history from a screening survey and questionnaire set each donor's cohort.

J is TRBJ2-7 and V is TRBV28; TRBD1 matches at 9 bases. Source material: PBMCs or T cells enriched from blood (not recorded which). The TCR originated in a man aged 25 to 45 who had recovered from COVID-19. In DNA form, the CDR3 reads TGTGCCAGCAGTTTGGGACAGGGCTACGAGCAGTACTTC. Amino acids: CASSLGQGYEQYF. The variable domain in full, with the rest retrieved from reference TRBV28 and TRBJ2-7, is DVKVTQSSRYLVKRTGEKVFLECVQDMDHENMFWYRQDPGLGLRLIYFSYDVKMKEKGDIPEGYSVSREKKERFSLILESASTNQTSMYLCASSLGQGYEQYFGPGTRLTVT.